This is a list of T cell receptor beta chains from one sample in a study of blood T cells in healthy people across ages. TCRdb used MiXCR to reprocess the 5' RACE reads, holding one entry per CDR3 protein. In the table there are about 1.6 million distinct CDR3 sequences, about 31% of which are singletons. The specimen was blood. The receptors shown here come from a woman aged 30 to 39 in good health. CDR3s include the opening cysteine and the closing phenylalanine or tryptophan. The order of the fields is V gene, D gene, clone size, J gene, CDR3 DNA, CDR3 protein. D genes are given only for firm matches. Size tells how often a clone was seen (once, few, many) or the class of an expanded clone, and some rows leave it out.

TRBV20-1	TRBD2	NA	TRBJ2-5	TGCAGTGCAACGGAGAGCGGGGGGCGGACCCAGTACTTC	CSATESGGRTQYF
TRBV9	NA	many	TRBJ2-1	TGCGCCAGCAGCGCGGGTTACAATGAGCAGTTCTTC	CASSAGYNEQFF
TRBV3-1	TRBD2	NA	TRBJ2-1	TGTGCCAGCAGCCTGTACAATGGACTAGCGGGATACAATGAGCAGTTCTTC	CASSLYNGLAGYNEQFF
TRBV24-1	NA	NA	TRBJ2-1	TGTGCCACCAGTGAGGCAGGCAGCTCCTACAATGAGCAGTTCTTC	CATSEAGSSYNEQFF
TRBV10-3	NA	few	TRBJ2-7	TGTGCCGTAGGCGGCAGGGACTGCTACGAGCAGTACTTC	CAVGGRDCYEQYF
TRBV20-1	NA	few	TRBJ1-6	TGCAGTGCTAGAGATCTGGACCGCGGCTCCTATAATTCACCCCTCCACTTT	CSARDLDRGSYNSPLHF
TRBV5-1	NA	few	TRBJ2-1	TGCGCCAGCAGCTTGGGATTCGGAGACCAGGAGACCCAGTTCTTC	CASSLGFGDQETQFF
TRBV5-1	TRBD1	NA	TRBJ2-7	TGCGCCAGCAGCTTCGACAGGGTATCTAGCGAGCAGTACTTC	CASSFDRVSSEQYF
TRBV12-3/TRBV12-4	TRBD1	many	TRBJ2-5	TGTGCCAGCAGTCCCCGACAGGGGGCTCGAGAGCAGTACTTC	CASSPRQGAREQYF
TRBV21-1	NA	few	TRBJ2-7	TGTGCCAGCAGCAAAGACCAGGACTACGAGCAGTACTTC	CASSKDQDYEQYF
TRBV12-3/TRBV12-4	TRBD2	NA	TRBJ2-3	TGTGCCAGCAGTCCACTTCTAGCGGTGATAGCAGATACGCAGTATTTT	CASSPLLAVIADTQYF
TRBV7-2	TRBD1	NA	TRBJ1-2	TGTGCCAGCAGCTTGAACCAGGGGACAGGGGTTACTAACTATGACTACACCTTC	CASSLNQGTGVTNYDYTF
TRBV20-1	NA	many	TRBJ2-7	TGCAGTGCTAGTACCTACAACGAGCAGTACTTC	CSASTYNEQYF
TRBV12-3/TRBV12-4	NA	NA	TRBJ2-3	TGTGCCAGCAGCACGGCGGGACGGAGCGCAGATGCGCAATATTTT	CASSTAGRSADAQYF
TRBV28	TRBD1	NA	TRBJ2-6	TGTGCCAGCAGTAGAAGGACAGGTCAATTCGGGGCCAACGTCCTGACTTTC	CASSRRTGQFGANVLTF
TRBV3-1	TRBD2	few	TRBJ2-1	TGTGCCAGCAGCCAAGTTAGCGGGGGATTCTACAATGAGCAGTTCTTC	CASSQVSGGFYNEQFF
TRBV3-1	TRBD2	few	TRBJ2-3	TGTGCCAGCAGCCAGCAGACTAGCGGAGCAGATACGCAGTATTTT	CASSQQTSGADTQYF
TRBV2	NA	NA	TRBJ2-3	TGTGCCAGCAGATCCGACCTATGGGCAGATACGCAGTATTTT	CASRSDLWADTQYF
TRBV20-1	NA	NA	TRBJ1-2	TGCAGTGCTAGTACAGGGTACAGCTATGGCCACACCTTC	CSASTGYSYGHTF
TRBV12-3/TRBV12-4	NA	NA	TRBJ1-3	TGTGCCAGCTTCGAGATGGAGGGAAACACCATATATTTT	CASFEMEGNTIYF
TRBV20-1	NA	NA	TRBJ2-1	TGCAGTGCTAAATGGGGCCTAGTAGGGTACAATGAGCAGTTCTTC	CSAKWGLVGYNEQFF
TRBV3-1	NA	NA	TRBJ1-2	TGTGCCAGCAGCAAGCCCATGCAGGGTAGTAGCTACACCTTC	CASSKPMQGSSYTF
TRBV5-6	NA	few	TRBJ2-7	TGTGCCAGCAGTCGGAACAGGAATCCGACCTACGAGCAGTACTTC	CASSRNRNPTYEQYF
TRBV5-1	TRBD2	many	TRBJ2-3	TGCGCCAGCAGCCTTAGCGGGAGAAGAGATACGCAGTATTTT	CASSLSGRRDTQYF
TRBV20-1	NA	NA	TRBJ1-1	TGCAGTGCTAACCGCGCCCAGGGGTTTACTGAAGCTTTCTTT	CSANRAQGFTEAFF
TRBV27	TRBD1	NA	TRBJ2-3	TGTGCCAGCAGCCAAATAGGACAGGGACCTCACACAGATACGCAGTATTTT	CASSQIGQGPHTDTQYF
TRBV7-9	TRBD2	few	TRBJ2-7	TGTGCCAGCAGCCTTAGACTAGCGGAGGAGCAGTACTTC	CASSLRLAEEQYF
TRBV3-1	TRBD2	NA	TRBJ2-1	TGTGCCAGCAGCCAAGTCCTTAGCGGGAGGGTAGGAAGGAATGAGCAGTTCTTC	CASSQVLSGRVGRNEQFF
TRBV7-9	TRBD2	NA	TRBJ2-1	TGTGCCAGCAGCTTAGCGGGGGCTAGCGGGAGTGATGAGCAGTTCTTC	CASSLAGASGSDEQFF
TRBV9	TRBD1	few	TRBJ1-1	TGTGCCAGCAGCGAGCGCCGGACAGGGTTGGGCACTGAAGCTTTCTTT	CASSERRTGLGTEAFF
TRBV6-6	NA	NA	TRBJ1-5	TGTGCCAGCAGAACGAGGGATAATCAGCCCCAGCATTTT	CASRTRDNQPQHF
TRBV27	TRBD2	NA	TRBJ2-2	TGTGCCAGCGGGAGGGTCGGGGAGCTGTTTTTT	CASGRVGELFF
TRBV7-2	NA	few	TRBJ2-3	TGTGCCAGCAGCTTTGATAAGGGGGTAGATACGCAGTATTTT	CASSFDKGVDTQYF
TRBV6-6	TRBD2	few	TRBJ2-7	TGTGCCAGCAGTTACTCGCCGGTAGCGGGATCCCACGAGCAGTACTTC	CASSYSPVAGSHEQYF
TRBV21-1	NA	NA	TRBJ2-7	TGTACCAGCAACAAAATACAGAAGGACTACGAGCAGTACTTC	CTSNKIQKDYEQYF
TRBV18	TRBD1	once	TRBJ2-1	TGTGCCAGCTCACTCGGACAGGGTTCCTGCAATGAGCAGTTCTTC	CASSLGQGSCNEQFF
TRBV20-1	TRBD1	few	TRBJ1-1	TGCAGTGCTAGAGATTTGGGACAGGGGAACACTGAAGCTTTCTTT	CSARDLGQGNTEAFF
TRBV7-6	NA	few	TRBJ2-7	TGTGCCAGCAGCTTAGGAGTGGAGTACTCCTACGAGCAGTACTTC	CASSLGVEYSYEQYF
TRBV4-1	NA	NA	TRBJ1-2	TGCGCCAGCAGCCAAGATGGGGGGTTTGGCTACACCTTC	CASSQDGGFGYTF
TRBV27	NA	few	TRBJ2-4	TGTGCCAGCCTACGGACAGTCAAAAACATTCAGTACTTC	CASLRTVKNIQYF
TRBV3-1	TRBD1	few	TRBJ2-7	TGTACCAGCAGCCAGTGGGACAGGTCCCACTACGAGCAGTACTTC	CTSSQWDRSHYEQYF
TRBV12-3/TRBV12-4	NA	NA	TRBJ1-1	TGTGCCAGCACAGAGTACTTGAACACTGAAGCTTTCTTT	CASTEYLNTEAFF
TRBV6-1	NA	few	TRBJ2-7	TGTGCCAGCACCCGAAGAGGTCAGGAGGGCTACCACGAGCAGTACTTC	CASTRRGQEGYHEQYF
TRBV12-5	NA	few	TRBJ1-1	TGTGCTAGTGGTTTGGACAGGGTCGAAGCTTTCTTT	CASGLDRVEAFF
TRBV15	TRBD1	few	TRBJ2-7	TGTGCCACCAGCAGACGGACAGGACAGTACGAGCAGTACTTC	CATSRRTGQYEQYF
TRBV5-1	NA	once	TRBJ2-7	TGCGCCAGCAGCTTACTGCGGGGACAGAGGATCTACGAGCAGTACTTC	CASSLLRGQRIYEQYF
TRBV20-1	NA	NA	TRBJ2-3	TGCAGTGCTAGAAAGACGGCGGGAACAGATACGCAGTATTTT	CSARKTAGTDTQYF
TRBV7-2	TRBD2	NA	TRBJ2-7	TGTGCCAGCAGCGTGCGAGGGGGCGGGGGGGCCTACGAGCAGTACTTC	CASSVRGGGGAYEQYF
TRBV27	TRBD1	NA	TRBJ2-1	TGTGCCAGCACCTTGGGGTTTGGGGGCAGGGGGCATGAAAATGAGCTGTTCTTC	CASTLGFGGRGHENELFF
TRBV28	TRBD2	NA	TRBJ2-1	TGTGCCAGCAGTTACCTCGGCCTAGCGGGGATGTATGAGCAGTTCTTC	CASSYLGLAGMYEQFF
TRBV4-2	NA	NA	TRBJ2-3	TGTGCCAGCAGCCAAGGGGGGGCACGGGACGGGAGTTATACGCAGTATTTT	CASSQGGARDGSYTQYF
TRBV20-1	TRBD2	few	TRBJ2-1	TGCAGTGCTAGGGCCTGGACTAGTCTCGATGAGCAGTTCTTC	CSARAWTSLDEQFF
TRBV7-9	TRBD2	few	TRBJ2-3	TGTGCCAGCAGCGCCCTAGCGGGGCCCACAGATACGCAGTATTTT	CASSALAGPTDTQYF
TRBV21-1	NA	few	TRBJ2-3	TGTGCCAGCAGCCCTTCTAGACAGGGGTACACAGATACGCAGTATTTT	CASSPSRQGYTDTQYF
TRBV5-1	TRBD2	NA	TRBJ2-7	TGCGCCAGCAGTACCGGACTAGCGGGAGGCTCCTCCTACAATGAGCAGTACTTC	CASSTGLAGGSSYNEQYF
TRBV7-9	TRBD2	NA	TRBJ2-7	TGTGCCAGCAGCCCCAACACTAGCGGGAGTTACGAGCAGTACTTC	CASSPNTSGSYEQYF